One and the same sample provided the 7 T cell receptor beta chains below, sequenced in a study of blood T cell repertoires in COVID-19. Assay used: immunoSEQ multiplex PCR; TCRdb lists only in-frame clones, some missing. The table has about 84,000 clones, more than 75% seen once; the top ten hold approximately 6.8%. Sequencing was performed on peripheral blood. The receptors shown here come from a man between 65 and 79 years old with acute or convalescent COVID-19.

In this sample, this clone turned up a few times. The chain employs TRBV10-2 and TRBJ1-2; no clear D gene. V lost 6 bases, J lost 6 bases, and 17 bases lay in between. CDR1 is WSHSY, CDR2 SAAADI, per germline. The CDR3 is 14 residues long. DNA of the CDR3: TGCGCCAGCAGCGATGAGGGAATAGGAAATGGCTACACCTTC. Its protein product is CASSDEGIGNGYTF.

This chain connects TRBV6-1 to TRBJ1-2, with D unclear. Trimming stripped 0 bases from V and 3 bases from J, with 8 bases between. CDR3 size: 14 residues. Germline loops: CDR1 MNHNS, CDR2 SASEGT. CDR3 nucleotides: TGTGCCAGCAGTGAAGCGAGGGTACACTATGGCTACACCTTC. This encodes CASSEARVHYGYTF.

CDR3 sequence: CASSIMQSGPQGTQYF. The DNA for the CDR3 is TGTGCCAGCAGCATTATGCAGTCGGGCCCACAGGGGACCCAGTACTTC. The chain joins TRBV11-2 to TRBJ2-5; D possibly corresponds to TRBD1 (6 bases). The length of the CDR3 is 16 residues. Germline-derived CDR1 and CDR2 are SGHAT and FQNNGV. Trimming left V 5 bases short and J 7 bases short, with 23 bases between.

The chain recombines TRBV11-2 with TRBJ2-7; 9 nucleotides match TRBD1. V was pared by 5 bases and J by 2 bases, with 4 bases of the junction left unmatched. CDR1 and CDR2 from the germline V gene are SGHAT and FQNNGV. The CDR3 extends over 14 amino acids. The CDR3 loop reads CASSLTGGPYEQYF. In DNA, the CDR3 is TGTGCCAGCAGCCTGACAGGGGGACCCTACGAGCAGTACTTC.

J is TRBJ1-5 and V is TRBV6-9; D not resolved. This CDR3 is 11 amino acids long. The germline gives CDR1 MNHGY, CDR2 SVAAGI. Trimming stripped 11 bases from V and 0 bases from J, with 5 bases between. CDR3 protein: CALNSNQPQHF. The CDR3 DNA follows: TGTGCCCTTAATAGCAATCAGCCCCAGCATTTT.

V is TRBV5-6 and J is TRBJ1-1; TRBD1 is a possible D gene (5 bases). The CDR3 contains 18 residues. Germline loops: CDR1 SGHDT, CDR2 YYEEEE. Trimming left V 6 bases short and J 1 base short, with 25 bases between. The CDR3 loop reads CASNPLRQGGIRNTEAFF. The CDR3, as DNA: TGTGCCAGCAACCCTCTTCGGCAGGGAGGAATAAGGAACACTGAAGCTTTCTTT.

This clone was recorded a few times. The CDR3 spells CASSPQRGSTDTQYF. CDR3 coding DNA: TGTGCCAGCAGTCCCCAGCGGGGCAGCACAGATACGCAGTATTTT. J is TRBJ2-3 and V is TRBV28, with 7 nucleotides matching TRBD2. CDR1 is MDHEN, CDR2 SYDVKM, per germline. V was pared by 5 bases and J by 0 bases, with 5 bases of the junction left unmatched. The CDR3 extends over 15 amino acids.